The source of this T cell receptor beta chain is a study of OX40 agonist ivuxolimab in advanced cancers. Whole-study results and caveats: With doses of 0.1 to 3.0 mg/kg, CD4+ and CD8+ blood T cells had undergone clonal expansion by week 6.

This table comes from immunoSEQ multiplex PCR, and its TCRdb copy is limited to in-frame clones, with some not included. Of about 62,000 clones listed, approximately 90% are singletons. The CDR3 runs to 15 residues. V gave up 1 base and J gave up 0 bases; unmatched junction bases: 2. From germline, CDR1 is MNHNS and CDR2 SASEGT. Autoimmune disease history or systemic immunosuppression disqualified patients. This clone was counted a few times. What it binds is not known. The sequencing here drew on CD4+ or CD8+ T cells sorted from blood, taken in a trial of the OX40 agonist ivuxolimab. J is TRBJ1-1 and V is TRBV6-1, with 7 bases lining up with TRBD1. The TCR originated in an adult with an advanced solid tumor such as melanoma, head and neck, liver or kidney cancer. CDR3 in amino acids: CASSEDGTVNTEAFF. The CDR3 bases are TGTGCCAGCAGTGAAGATGGGACAGTGAACACTGAAGCTTTCTTT.